These T cell receptor beta chains were read from a single sample in a study of blood T cell repertoires in COVID-19. Profiling relied on immunoSEQ multiplex PCR, and the TCRdb table lists in-frame clones only, not all of them. The repertoire holds about 60,000 clones, about 90% seen once, with 6% to 9.5% in the top ten. The source material was peripheral blood. All receptors come from a human donor in a cohort sampled during active COVID-19. CDR3s include the opening cysteine and the closing phenylalanine or tryptophan. Each record gives: CDR3 length, D gene, J gene, clone size, V gene, CDR3 protein, CDR3 DNA. The D gene is left open where the match is weak. Rows may omit the clone size; those that give it use once, few, many or a size class.

>15|TRBD1|TRBJ1-1|NA|TRBV19
CASSINSGTGAEAFF
TGTGCCAGTAGTATAAACTCGGGGACAGGGGCCGAAGCTTTCTTT
>16|NA|TRBJ2-5|NA|TRBV3-1/TRBV3-2
CASSPSGGQGIETQYF
TGTGCCAGCAGCCCCTCCGGGGGGCAGGGCATCGAGACCCAGTACTTC
>14|TRBD2|TRBJ2-3|NA|TRBV4-3
CASSRTSGADTQYF
TGCGCCAGCAGCCGGACTAGCGGGGCAGATACGCAGTATTTT
>16|NA|TRBJ1-2|NA|TRBV6-5
CASSYSGKNRVSDYTF
TGTGCCAGCAGTTACTCGGGCAAGAACAGGGTTTCGGACTACACCTTC
>16|TRBD2|TRBJ2-1|NA|TRBV5-1
CASSTRTSGSNNEQFF
TGCGCCAGCAGCACACGGACTAGCGGGAGTAACAATGAGCAGTTCTTC
>14|NA|TRBJ1-1|NA|TRBV11-2
CASSYTAANTEAFF
TGTGCCAGCAGCTATACAGCAGCCAACACTGAAGCTTTCTTT
>17|NA|TRBJ2-1|NA|TRBV9
CASSTSTASGSYNEQFF
TGTGCCAGCAGCACCTCAACAGCGAGCGGGTCCTACAATGAGCAGTTCTTC
>17|TRBD1|TRBJ1-6|NA|TRBV5-1
CASSFRLQGTDNSPLHF
TGCGCCAGCAGCTTCCGACTACAGGGGACAGATAATTCACCCCTCCACTTT
>13|TRBD1|TRBJ2-7|NA|TRBV12-3/TRBV12-4
CASGQGIVYEQYF
TGTGCCAGTGGACAGGGTATAGTCTACGAGCAGTACTTC
>17|NA|TRBJ2-1|NA|TRBV23-1
CASSQSICRRENNEQFF
TGCGCCAGCAGTCAATCGATCTGCCGCCGAGAGAACAATGAGCAGTTCTTC
>14|TRBD1|TRBJ1-1|NA|TRBV2
CASSTGEWSTEAFF
TGTGCCAGCTCAACAGGGGAATGGAGCACTGAAGCTTTCTTT
>20|TRBD2|TRBJ2-6|NA|TRBV4-1
CASSQRTSGGASSGANVLTF
TGCGCCAGCAGCCAACGGACTAGCGGGGGGGCCTCTAGTGGGGCCAACGTCCTGACTTTC
>15|NA|TRBJ1-6|NA|TRBV5-1
CASSFTGLENSPLHF
TGCGCCAGCAGCTTCACAGGGCTTGAGAATTCACCCCTCCACTTT
>16|TRBD2|TRBJ2-3|NA|TRBV11-3
CASSYSAGADTDTQYF
TGTGCCAGCAGTTATTCAGCGGGAGCGGACACAGATACGCAGTATTTT
>12|NA|TRBJ2-1|NA|TRBV28
CASNLGGYEQFF
TGTGCCAGCAACCTGGGGGGATATGAGCAGTTCTTC
>12|NA|TRBJ2-7|NA|TRBV28
CASSPQRLVAYF
TGTGCCAGCAGTCCCCAAAGACTAGTAGCGTACTTC
>15|NA|TRBJ1-2|NA|TRBV19
CASSRTSGVNYGYTF
TGTGCCAGTAGTCGTACGTCAGGGGTTAACTATGGCTACACCTTC
>16|TRBD2|TRBJ2-7|NA|TRBV5-4
CASSLLLAGASYEQYF
TGTGCCAGCAGCCTATTACTAGCGGGGGCTTCCTACGAGCAGTACTTC
>14|NA|TRBJ2-5|NA|TRBV7-2
CASSLAGHQETQYF
TGTGCCAGCAGCTTAGCGGGCCACCAAGAGACCCAGTACTTC
>13|NA|TRBJ2-1|NA|TRBV7-6
CASSTTWRSEQFF
TGTGCCAGCAGCACAACCTGGCGGAGTGAGCAGTTCTTC
>15|TRBD1|TRBJ2-1|once|TRBV2
CASSEEGTGGYEQFF
TGTGCCAGCAGTGAAGAGGGGACAGGGGGCTATGAGCAGTTCTTC
>13|NA|TRBJ1-4|NA|TRBV6-5
CASSKGHEEKLFF
TGTGCCAGCAGTAAGGGACATGAAGAAAAACTGTTTTTT
>12|NA|TRBJ2-1|NA|TRBV5-4
CASSSTVDEQFF
TGTGCCAGCAGCTCCACAGTGGATGAGCAGTTCTTC
>15|TRBD1|TRBJ1-1|NA|TRBV27
CASSDPGQGNAEAFF
TGTGCCAGCAGTGATCCGGGACAGGGGAACGCTGAAGCTTTCTTT
>14|NA|TRBJ2-5|NA|TRBV5-1
CASSLGAGIETQYF
TGCGCCAGCAGCTTGGGCGCGGGCATAGAGACCCAGTACTTC
>16|NA|TRBJ2-2|NA|TRBV29-1
CSVYSRWERAAGELFF
TGCAGCGTTTACTCTAGGTGGGAGCGTGCCGCCGGGGAGCTGTTTTTT
>13|NA|TRBJ1-4|NA|TRBV9
CASGRPGNEKLFF
TGTGCCAGCGGCCGACCGGGGAATGAAAAACTGTTTTTT
>15|NA|TRBJ1-1|NA|TRBV6-2/TRBV6-3
CASSYKAAGDTEAFF
TGTGCCAGCAGTTATAAGGCGGCCGGGGACACTGAAGCTTTCTTT
>16|TRBD1|TRBJ1-1|NA|TRBV18
CASSPPGDRGATEAFF
TGTGCCAGCTCACCACCGGGCGACAGGGGAGCCACTGAAGCTTTCTTT
>15|NA|TRBJ2-7|NA|TRBV6-2/TRBV6-3
CASSSGHLSSYEQYF
TGTGCCAGCAGTTCAGGACACCTGAGCTCCTACGAGCAGTACTTC
>14|NA|TRBJ1-3|NA|TRBV6-5
CASAPAGVGNTIYF
TGTGCCAGCGCCCCGGCAGGGGTAGGAAACACCATATATTTT
>16|TRBD1|TRBJ1-1|NA|TRBV19
CASSMRQGARNTEAFF
TGTGCCAGTAGTATGAGGCAGGGGGCGCGGAACACTGAAGCTTTCTTT
>15|NA|TRBJ2-2|NA|TRBV3-1/TRBV3-2
CASSHHAEDTGELFF
TGTGCCAGCAGCCACCATGCAGAGGACACCGGGGAGCTGTTTTTT
>18|TRBD2|TRBJ2-2|NA|TRBV30
CAWSWTWGGRDDTGELFF
TGTGCCTGGAGTTGGACGTGGGGCGGGAGAGACGACACCGGGGAGCTGTTTTTT
>13|TRBD1|TRBJ1-5|NA|TRBV30
CAWSRTGVQPQHF
TGTGCCTGGAGTCGGACAGGGGTTCAGCCCCAGCATTTT
>15|NA|TRBJ2-2|NA|TRBV28
CASSFTGLNTGELFF
TGTGCCAGCAGTTTTACAGGCCTAAACACCGGGGAGCTGTTTTTT
>17|TRBD1|TRBJ1-1|NA|TRBV7-2
CASSLVAQGVVDTEAFF
TGTGCCAGCAGCTTAGTTGCGCAGGGGGTGGTGGACACTGAAGCTTTCTTT
>16|TRBD1|TRBJ2-5|NA|TRBV7-2
CASSLAPTTGKETQYF
TGTGCCAGCAGCTTAGCCCCTACGACAGGGAAAGAGACCCAGTACTTC
>18|NA|TRBJ2-1|NA|TRBV7-9
CASSLGASEGVPYNEQFF
TGTGCCAGCAGCTTAGGTGCGAGCGAGGGGGTCCCTTACAATGAGCAGTTCTTC
>14|NA|TRBJ2-1|NA|TRBV19
CASSPRGPYNEQFF
TGTGCCAGTAGTCCTCGAGGGCCCTACAATGAGCAGTTCTTC
>19|TRBD1|TRBJ1-5|NA|TRBV28
CASNTPGQGTSYSNQPQHF
TGTGCCAGCAATACCCCGGGACAGGGGACCTCTTATAGCAATCAGCCCCAGCATTTT
>17|NA|TRBJ2-1|NA|TRBV27
CASSPYSKGYLYNEQFF
TGTGCCAGCAGTCCATACTCTAAGGGGTACCTATACAATGAGCAGTTCTTC
>16|TRBD2|TRBJ2-3|NA|TRBV7-7
CASSKLAGGPTDTQYF
TGTGCTAGCAGCAAACTAGCGGGAGGGCCTACAGATACGCAGTATTTT
>15|NA|TRBJ1-5|NA|TRBV7-8
CASSLYGGDNQPQHF
TGTGCCAGCAGCTTATACGGTGGTGACAATCAGCCCCAGCATTTT
>13|NA|TRBJ1-2|once|TRBV1
CTSSQVTNYGYTF
TGCACCAGCAGCCAAGTCACTAACTATGGCTACACCTTC
>14|TRBD2|TRBJ2-5|NA|TRBV5-5
CASSLGGGQETQYF
TGTGCCAGCAGCTTAGGCGGGGGACAAGAGACCCAGTACTTC
>13|TRBD2|TRBJ2-7|NA|TRBV2
CASNPLAGYEQYF
TGTGCCAGCAACCCTCTAGCGGGGTACGAGCAGTACTTC
>12|TRBD1|TRBJ1-1|NA|TRBV5-5
CASSSTGREAFF
TGTGCCAGCAGCTCGACAGGGCGTGAAGCTTTCTTT
>14|NA|TRBJ1-5|NA|TRBV18
CASSPTDSNQPQHF
TGTGCCAGCTCACCAACAGATAGCAATCAGCCCCAGCATTTT
>15|TRBD1|TRBJ2-4|NA|TRBV2
CASSRDRVAKNIQYF
TGTGCCAGCAGTCGGGACAGAGTAGCCAAAAACATTCAGTACTTC
>15|TRBD1|TRBJ1-6|few|TRBV4-1
CASSQVGQYNSPLHF
TGCGCCAGCAGCCAAGTGGGACAGTATAATTCACCCCTCCACTTT